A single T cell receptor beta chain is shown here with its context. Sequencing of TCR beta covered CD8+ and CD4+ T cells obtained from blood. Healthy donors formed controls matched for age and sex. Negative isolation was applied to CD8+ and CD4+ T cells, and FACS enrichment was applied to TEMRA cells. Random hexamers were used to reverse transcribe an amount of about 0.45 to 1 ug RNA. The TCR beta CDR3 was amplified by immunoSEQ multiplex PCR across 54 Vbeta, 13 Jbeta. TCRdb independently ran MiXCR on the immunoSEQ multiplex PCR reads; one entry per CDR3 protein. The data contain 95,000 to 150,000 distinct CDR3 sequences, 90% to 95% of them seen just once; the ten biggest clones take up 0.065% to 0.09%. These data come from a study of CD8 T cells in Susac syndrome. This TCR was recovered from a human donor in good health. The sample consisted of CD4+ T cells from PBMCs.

CDR3 in DNA: TGTGCCAGTAGCCGAGCCCGGGACGGGCCTTTTAATCAGCCCCAGCATTTT. This codes for CASSRARDGPFNQPQHF. The V call is TRBV19, the J call TRBJ1-5; the D gene is possibly TRBD1 (5 bases). Germline-derived CDR1 and CDR2 are LNHDA and SQIVND (reference sequence). V shed 6 bases and J shed 4 bases, with 22 bases lying between them. This CDR3 spans 17 amino acids.